This TCR beta chain was documented in a study of blood T cell repertoires in COVID-19. On the study more broadly: T cells, B-cell-depleted T cells, or PBMCs supplied cDNA or gDNA.

V was clipped by 2 bases and J by 4 bases; unmatched bases: 12. This CDR3 spans 18 amino acids. Germline CDR1 is MNHNS and CDR2 is SASEGT. Original methodology: Amplified reference gene primers provided the basis for estimating nucleated cell counts. The repertoire was sequenced with immunoSEQ multiplex PCR; TCRdb's copy has only in-frame clones and lacks some. D and trimming come from the DNA, and the V and J calls and clone size come from that table. Here the sample spans roughly 120,000 clones, about 87% being singletons. Sequenced material: peripheral blood. This sequence joins TRBV6-1 and TRBJ1-2, with 11 bases lining up with TRBD1. This clonotype originated in a woman aged 50 to 65 with acute or convalescent COVID-19. The CDR3 reads CASSERVGQGEKGYGYTF. The CDR3 bases are TGTGCCAGCAGTGAAAGGGTGGGACAGGGGGAGAAAGGCTATGGCTACACCTTC.